This TCR beta chain was identified during a study of T cell responses to AZD1222 COVID-19 vaccine (dated by TCRdb to about 2021). Study-wide context: A total of around 240 trial participants underwent TCR sequencing, of whom 200 to 220 had received two doses of AZD1222 and 26 had received two doses of the MenACWY control vaccine. Enrollment into the trials was organized by age into subgroups of 18-55, 56-69 and 70-plus years, and those subgroups contained about 150, 27 and 61 TCR-sequenced participants, respectively. General study outcomes and caveats: The 56-69-year group was small, and its depth increase did not reach significance, likely because of low power. No day 14 peak-response samples were available, so repertoires were characterized only after the peak T cell response. The whole spike protein was spanned by vaccine-associated CD4 TCRs, and dominant responses were seen in regions 160-218 and 743-854. Conclusions about previously exposed vaccinees are limited because only six or seven AZD1222 recipients were SARS-CoV-2 seropositive at baseline. Participants were mostly white British and included more females than males, and it was suggested by the authors that clonal diversity may have been underestimated. After two AZD1222 doses, both the breadth and the depth of spike-specific TCRs were significantly higher than at day 0 and than in MenACWY recipients. Reportedly, close to half of the unique spike-specific TCRs recognized epitopes lying outside the regions that are mutated in the B.1.351 and B.1.1.7 variants.

The CDR3 regions of human TCRbeta chains were subjected to immunosequencing. For the original study's pipeline: Repertoire TCRs were matched against a reference library of SARS-CoV-2-specific TCRs generated with the MIRA antigen-specificity platform. Breadth was defined as the fraction of unique TCRs that were SARS-CoV-2-associated, and depth was defined as the fraction of total T cells that were SARS-CoV-2-associated. Using the MIRA data, every spike-specific TCR was mapped to the spike region that the TCR reacted to and assigned to either a CD4 or a CD8 class. Log10-transformed breadth and depth values were compared by one-way ANOVA with Sidak's multiple comparisons tests. TCRdb took this table from immuneACCESS and kept in-frame rearrangements with V and J called. Such tables lack part of the clones; where checked against another copy, unresolved V genes explain under half of the gap, and the rest is unexplained. The V and J calls and clone size come from that table; D and trimming were worked out from the DNA. This sample holds 120,000 to 150,000 clones; around 84% were observed only once. The ten largest clones represent about 5.4% of the sample.

This clone was counted between two and nine times. Which antigen it targets is not known. No much larger clone is present one base from it, and per-base qualities are unavailable. Per the publication, the time point label means: about 28 days (+/-7) after the second vaccine dose. AZD1222 recipients whose second dose came at about 4 weeks and those whose second dose came at about 12 weeks were combined into one group, since spike-specific TCR depth and breadth did not differ between the two schedules. Vaccinee samples came from UK trials COV001 and COV002, including a single-blind randomized controlled phase 2/3 trial of AZD1222 (ChAdOx1 nCoV-19) in healthy adults. For TCRbeta chain sequencing, PBMC samples were collected from trial participants at day 0 and at day 28 after the second dose. The sequence came from an adult who received the AZD1222 COVID-19 vaccine. The sequencing used peripheral blood, collected 28 days after the second AZD1222 dose.

The CDR3 region reads CASSPFGQTWYGYTF. The nucleotide sequence reads as follows: TGTGCCAGCAGCCCTTTCGGACAGACGTGGTATGGCTACACCTTC. The rearranged chain carries TRBV14 and TRBJ1-2, and possibly TRBD1, on 6 matching bases. V is clipped by 4 bases and J by 5 bases, and the sequence between their germline boundaries is 17 bases long. For CDR1 and CDR2, the germline V gene lists SGHDN and FVKESK. The CDR3 spans 15 residues, from the cysteine through the phenylalanine. Only the CDR3 DNA stays, 45 bases, in frame from base 1.